The 9 T cell receptor beta chains below come from one sample, sequenced in a study of graft-versus-host responses after intestinal transplantation. The antigens of these receptors remain unknown. TCRdb's copy holds only in-frame clones and misses some; the assay was immunoSEQ multiplex PCR. The sample has 98,000 or so clones, roughly 87% seen once. Here the sequenced sample was unstimulated CD4+ T cells sorted from spleen or lymph node cells, taken before intestinal transplant. These receptors all stem from a human donor who received an intestinal transplant.

Here the CDR3 DNA reads TGTGCCATCAGTTCTCGGCTAGCGGGGCTAAGAGGGTCAGATACGCAGTATTTT. This codes for CAISSRLAGLRGSDTQYF. This rearrangement joins TRBV10-3 to TRBJ2-3; 9 bases align to TRBD2. The CDR3 is made up of 18 amino acids. CDR1 is ENHRY, CDR2 SYGVKD, per germline. V lost 5 bases and J lost 4; bases outside the gene matches: 16.

The chain employs TRBV9 and TRBJ2-2; D gene unclear. The CDR3 is 13 residues long. Trimming shortened V by 0 bases and J by 3 bases, and 3 bases separated the two germline ends. The V gene's germline CDR1 is SGDLS and CDR2 YYNGEE. CDR3 coding DNA: TGTGCCAGCAGCGTAGCTTACACCGGGGAGCTGTTTTTT. As protein: CASSVAYTGELFF.

The rearrangement links TRBV7-9 to TRBJ2-2, with TRBD2 matching 7 bases. From germline, CDR1 is SEHNR and CDR2 FQNEAQ (reference sequence). This CDR3 region has 13 residues. J was trimmed by 6 bases and V by 5 bases; bases with no gene match: 3. As DNA, the CDR3 is TGTGCCAGCAGCCTCGGACTAGCCGGGGAGCTGTTTTTT. This sequence encodes CASSLGLAGELFF.

J is TRBJ2-5 and V is TRBV7-6; 12 nucleotides line up with TRBD2. Germline CDR1 SGHVS, CDR2 FNYEAQ. Trimming removed 8 bases from V and 7 bases from J; junction bases left unmatched: 11. CDR3 length: 15 amino acids. The CDR3 bases are TGTGCCAGCGGACCTAGCGGGGGGGGCTTCCGGACCCAGTACTTC. Translated, it gives CASGPSGGGFRTQYF.

The chain combines TRBV18 with TRBJ1-1; 11 bases line up with TRBD1. The CDR3 length is 17 residues. CDR1 KGHSH and CDR2 LQKENI come from the germline V gene. V lost 10 bases, J lost 1 base, and 14 bases stayed unmatched. As DNA, the CDR3 is TGTGCCACACAAGGACAGGGGGCGAGCAAGGCGAACACTGAAGCTTTCTTT. Amino acid sequence: CATQGQGASKANTEAFF.

The rearrangement joins TRBV27 to TRBJ1-5; D perhaps matches TRBD1 (6 bases). Germline V gene lookup returns CDR1 MNHEY and CDR2 SMNVEV (reference sequence). Between the trimmed V and J ends, which lost 2 bases and 0 bases, there was a span of 11 bases. The CDR3 sequence is 16 residues long. The CDR3 DNA sequence: TGTGCCAGCAGTTTAAGGGGGGCTTATAGCAATCAGCCCCAGCATTTT. Translation gives CASSLRGAYSNQPQHF.

V and J are TRBV5-6 and TRBJ2-7; D is uncertain. V was clipped by 4 bases and J by 4 bases, with 9 bases between them. The germline V gene encodes CDR1 SGHDT and CDR2 YYEEEE. The CDR3 consists of 12 residues. The chain's CDR3 is CASSQTGYEQYF. The CDR3 nucleotides read TGTGCCAGCAGCCAAACGGGTTACGAGCAGTACTTC. Drawing the rest from reference TRBV5-6 and TRBJ2-7, the complete variable domain is DAGVTQSPTHLIKTRGQQVTLRCSPKSGHDTVSWYQQALGQGPQFIFQYYEEEERQRGNFPDRFSGHQFPNYSSELNVNALLLGDSALYLCASSQTGYEQYFGPGTRLTVT.

The chain uses TRBV4-1 and TRBJ2-5; the D gene is possibly TRBD2 (6 bases). The V end lost 1 base, the J end lost 6 bases, and 18 bases lay between the germline ends. This CDR3 has 16 residues. Germline CDR1 reads MGHRA; CDR2 reads YSYEKL. This CDR3 is CASSQVLPVGGKTQYF. The CDR3 DNA reads TGCGCCAGCAGCCAAGTTCTTCCGGTGGGGGGAAAGACCCAGTACTTC.

This sequence joins TRBV9 and TRBJ2-1; possible D gene TRBD2, 5 bases. The CDR3 consists of 15 residues. Trimming shortened V by 0 bases and J by 5 bases, and 12 bases separated the two germline ends. Per germline, CDR1 SGDLS and CDR2 YYNGEE. In DNA, the CDR3 is TGTGCCAGCAGCGTAGGAATTAGCGCCCACAATGAGCAGTTCTTC. Protein product: CASSVGISAHNEQFF.